The next 3 T cell receptor beta chains were all read from a single sample in a study of T cell repertoires in cytomegalovirus infection. TCRdb redid the calling of the reads with MiXCR, one entry per CDR3 protein. This table holds fewer than 550,000 distinct CDR3 sequences, about 26% found once. Specimen: PBMCs. The receptors derive from a human donor in good health (CMV status not recorded). Some clones in this sample may be carry-over from other donors' samples.

V and J are TRBV12-3 or TRBV12-4 and TRBJ1-5; no clear D. Trimming took 1 base from V and 4 from J, leaving 11 bases between them. The CDR3 runs 15 residues. CDR3 in amino acids: CASSLGWAGNQPQHF. The CDR3 coding sequence is TGTGCCAGCAGTTTAGGTTGGGCGGGAAATCAGCCCCAGCATTTT.

In this sample, this clonotype turned up a few times. This chain joins TRBV6-5 and TRBJ2-1; the D is unclear. Looked up from germline, CDR1 is MNHEY and CDR2 is SVGAGI. The length of the CDR3 is 15 residues. The V gene lost 4 bases and the J gene lost 8 bases, with 18 bases spanning the gap. The CDR3 region is CASSSLGTPVDEQFF. Here the CDR3 DNA reads TGTGCCAGCAGTTCTTTGGGTACTCCGGTGGATGAGCAGTTCTTC.

The genes are TRBV7-2 and TRBJ1-1; a weak D match, TRBD1 (6 bases). The CDR3 extends over 14 amino acids. The V gene's germline CDR1 is SGHTA and CDR2 FQGNSA. Between the trimmed V and J ends, which lost 2 bases and 3 bases, there was a span of 10 bases. The CDR3 DNA sequence: TGTGCCAGCAGCTTATACAGGGCGGACACTGAAGCTTTCTTT. Encoded protein: CASSLYRADTEAFF.